The clone carrying this T cell receptor (beta chain) was counted a single time. Alongside a J-beta primer mix, a sample-barcoded 5' primer served in a second PCR lasting about 7 to 11 cycles. Each CDR3 protein gets one entry after TCRdb re-called the 5' RACE reads with MiXCR. The table records 1.5 million to 2 million distinct CDR3 sequences, around half of them present only once. The data are from a study of blood T cells in healthy people across ages. This TCR was sampled from a woman between 40 and 55 years old in good health. Sequencing was done on a sample of blood.

The CDR3 sequence is CSAPHSNGGNTIYF. The CDR3 DNA is TGCAGTGCTCCGCACTCAAACGGAGGAAACACCATATATTTT. V is TRBV20-1 and J is TRBJ1-3; D not certain. This CDR3 contains 14 residues. Germline V gene data show CDR1 as DFQATT and CDR2 as SNEGSKA (reference sequence). V gave up 5 bases and J gave up 4 bases, with 15 bases separating them.